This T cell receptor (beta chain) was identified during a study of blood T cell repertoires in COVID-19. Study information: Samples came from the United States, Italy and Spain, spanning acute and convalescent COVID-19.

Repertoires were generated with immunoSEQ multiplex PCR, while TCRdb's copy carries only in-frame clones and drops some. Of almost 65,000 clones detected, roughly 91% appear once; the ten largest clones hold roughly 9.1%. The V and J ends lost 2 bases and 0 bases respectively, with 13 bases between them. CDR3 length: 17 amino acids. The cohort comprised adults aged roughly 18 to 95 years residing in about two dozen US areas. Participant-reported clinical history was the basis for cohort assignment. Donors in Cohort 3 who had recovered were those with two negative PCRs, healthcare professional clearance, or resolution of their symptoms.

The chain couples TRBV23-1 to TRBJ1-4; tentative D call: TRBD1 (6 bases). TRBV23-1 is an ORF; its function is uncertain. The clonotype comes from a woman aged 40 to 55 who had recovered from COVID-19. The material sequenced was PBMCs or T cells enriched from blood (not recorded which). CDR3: CASSQTVTGTTNEKLFF. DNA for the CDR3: TGCGCCAGCAGTCAAACCGTGACAGGAACAACTAATGAAAAACTGTTTTTT.